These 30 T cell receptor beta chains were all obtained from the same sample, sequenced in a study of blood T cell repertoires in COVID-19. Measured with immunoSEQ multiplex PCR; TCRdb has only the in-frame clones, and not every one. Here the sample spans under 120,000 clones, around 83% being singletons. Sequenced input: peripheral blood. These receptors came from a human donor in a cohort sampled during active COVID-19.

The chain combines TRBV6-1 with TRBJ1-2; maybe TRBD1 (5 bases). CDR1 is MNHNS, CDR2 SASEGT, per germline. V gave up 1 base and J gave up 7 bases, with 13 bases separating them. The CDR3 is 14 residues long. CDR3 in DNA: TGTGCCAGCAGTGAAGTGTCCCAGGGCAGTGGCTACACCTTC. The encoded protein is CASSEVSQGSGYTF.

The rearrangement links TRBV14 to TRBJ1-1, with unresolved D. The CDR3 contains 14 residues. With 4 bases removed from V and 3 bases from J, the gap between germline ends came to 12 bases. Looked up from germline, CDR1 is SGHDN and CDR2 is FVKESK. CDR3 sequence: CASSPLSYDTEAFF. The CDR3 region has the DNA TGTGCCAGCAGCCCCCTAAGCTACGACACTGAAGCTTTCTTT. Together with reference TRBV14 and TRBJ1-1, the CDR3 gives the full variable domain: EAGVTQFPSHSVIEKGQTVTLRCDPISGHDNLYWYRRVMGKEIKFLLHFVKESKQDESGMPNNRFLAERTGGTYSTLKVQPAELEDSGVYFCASSPLSYDTEAFFGQGTRLTVV.

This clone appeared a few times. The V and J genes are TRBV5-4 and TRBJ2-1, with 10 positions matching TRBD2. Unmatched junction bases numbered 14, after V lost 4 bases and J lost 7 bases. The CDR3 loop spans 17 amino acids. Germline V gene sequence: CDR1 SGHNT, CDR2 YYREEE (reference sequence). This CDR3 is CASSLNVLAGEKNEQFF. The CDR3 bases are TGTGCCAGCAGCCTTAACGTCCTAGCGGGAGAAAAGAATGAGCAGTTCTTC. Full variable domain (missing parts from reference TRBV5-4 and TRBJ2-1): ETGVTQSPTHLIKTRGQQVTLRCSSQSGHNTVSWYQQALGQGPQFIFQYYREEENGRGNFPPRFSGLQFPNYSSELNVNALELDDSALYLCASSLNVLAGEKNEQFFGPGTRLTVL.

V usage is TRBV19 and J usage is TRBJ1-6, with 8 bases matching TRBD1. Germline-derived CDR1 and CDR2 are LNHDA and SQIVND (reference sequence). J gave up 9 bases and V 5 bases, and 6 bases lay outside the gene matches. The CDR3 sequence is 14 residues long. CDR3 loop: CASSRGQGSSPLHF. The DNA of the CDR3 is TGTGCCAGTAGTCGCGGACAGGGTAGTTCACCCCTCCACTTT.

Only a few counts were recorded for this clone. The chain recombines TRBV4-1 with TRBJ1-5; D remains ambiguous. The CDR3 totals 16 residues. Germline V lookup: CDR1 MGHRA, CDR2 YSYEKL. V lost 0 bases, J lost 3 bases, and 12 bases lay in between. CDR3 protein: CASSQDPFENNQPQHF. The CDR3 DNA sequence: TGCGCCAGCAGCCAAGACCCGTTTGAGAACAATCAGCCCCAGCATTTT.

The CDR3 DNA reads as TGTGCCAGCGGTCCCCAACTAGCGTTCTCCTACAATGAGCAGTTCTTC. The encoded protein is CASGPQLAFSYNEQFF. The chain carries TRBV11-2 and TRBJ2-1; 7 nucleotides line up with TRBD2. Germline V gene data show CDR1 as SGHAT and CDR2 as FQNNGV. V shed 8 bases and J 0 bases; nucleotides not matched to a gene: 10. The CDR3 sequence is 16 residues long.

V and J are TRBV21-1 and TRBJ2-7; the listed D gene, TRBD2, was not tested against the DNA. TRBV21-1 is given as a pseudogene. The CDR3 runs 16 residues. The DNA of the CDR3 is TGTGCCAGCAGCAAAGCGCGAAGCCTACCTGCCTACGAGCAGTACTTC. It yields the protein CASSKARSLPAYEQYF.

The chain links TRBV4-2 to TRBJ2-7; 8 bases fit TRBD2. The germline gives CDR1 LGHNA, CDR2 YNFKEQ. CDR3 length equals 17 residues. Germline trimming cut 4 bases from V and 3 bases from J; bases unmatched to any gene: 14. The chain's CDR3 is CASSRTSLSGSGYEQYF. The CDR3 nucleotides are TGTGCCAGCAGCCGGACTTCATTAAGCGGGAGTGGCTACGAGCAGTACTTC.

The CDR3 reads CASSLSHRQETQYF. CDR3 DNA: TGTGCCAGCAGCTTAAGTCACAGGCAAGAGACCCAGTACTTC. The chain carries TRBV7-9 and TRBJ2-5; D may be TRBD1 (5 bases). CDR3 length equals 14 residues. V was cut by 2 bases and J by 2 bases, with 9 bases left in between. Germline V gives CDR1 SEHNR, CDR2 FQNEAQ (reference sequence).

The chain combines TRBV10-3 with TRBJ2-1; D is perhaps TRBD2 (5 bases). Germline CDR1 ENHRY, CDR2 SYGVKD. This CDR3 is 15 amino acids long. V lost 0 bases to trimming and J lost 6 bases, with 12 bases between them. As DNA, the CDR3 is TGTGCCATCAGTGAGTCTACTAGAGCGTCCAATGAGCAGTTCTTC. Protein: CAISESTRASNEQFF.

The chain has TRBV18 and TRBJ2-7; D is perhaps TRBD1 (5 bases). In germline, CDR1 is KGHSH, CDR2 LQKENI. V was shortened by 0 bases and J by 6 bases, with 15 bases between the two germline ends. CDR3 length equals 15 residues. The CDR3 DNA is TGTGCCAGCTCACCACCGTACAAGGGGTCGGGCGAGCAGTACTTC. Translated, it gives CASSPPYKGSGEQYF.

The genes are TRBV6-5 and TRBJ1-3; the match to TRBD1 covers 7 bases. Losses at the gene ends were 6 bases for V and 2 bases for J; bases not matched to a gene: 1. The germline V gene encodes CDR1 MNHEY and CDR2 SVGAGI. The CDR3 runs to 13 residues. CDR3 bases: TGTGCCAGCAGGGGACAGACTGGAAACACCATATATTTT. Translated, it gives CASRGQTGNTIYF.

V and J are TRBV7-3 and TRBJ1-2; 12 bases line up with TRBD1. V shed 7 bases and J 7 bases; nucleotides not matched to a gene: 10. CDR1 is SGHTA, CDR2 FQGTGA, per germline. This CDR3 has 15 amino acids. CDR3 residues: CASKGTGGAEGGYTF. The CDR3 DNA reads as TGTGCCAGCAAGGGGACAGGGGGCGCTGAGGGTGGCTACACCTTC.

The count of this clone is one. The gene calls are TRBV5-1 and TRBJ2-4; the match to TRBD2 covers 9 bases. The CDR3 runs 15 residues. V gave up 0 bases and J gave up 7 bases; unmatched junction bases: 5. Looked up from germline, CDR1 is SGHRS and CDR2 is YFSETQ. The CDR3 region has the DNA TGCGCCAGCAGCTTGGGGGCTAGCGGGGCCAACATTCAGTACTTC. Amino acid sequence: CASSLGASGANIQYF.

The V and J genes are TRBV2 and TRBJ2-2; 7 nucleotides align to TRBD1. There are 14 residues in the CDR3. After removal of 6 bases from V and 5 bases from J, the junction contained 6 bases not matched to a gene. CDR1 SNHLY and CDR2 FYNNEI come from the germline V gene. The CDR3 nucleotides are TGTGCCAGCAGCCTGGACAGGCAGACCGGGGAGCTGTTTTTT. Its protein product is CASSLDRQTGELFF. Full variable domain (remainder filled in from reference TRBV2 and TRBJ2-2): EPEVTQTPSHQVTQMGQEVILRCVPISNHLYFYWYRQILGQKVEFLVSFYNNEISEKSEIFDDQFSVERPDGSNFTLKIRSTKLEDSAMYFCASSLDRQTGELFFGEGSRLTVL.

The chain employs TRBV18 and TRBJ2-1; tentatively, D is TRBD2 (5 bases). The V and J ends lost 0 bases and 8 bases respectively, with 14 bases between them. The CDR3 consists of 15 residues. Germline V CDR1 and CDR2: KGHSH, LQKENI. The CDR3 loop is CASSPPALAGDEQFF. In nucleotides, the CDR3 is TGTGCCAGCTCACCACCAGCCCTAGCAGGTGATGAGCAGTTCTTC.

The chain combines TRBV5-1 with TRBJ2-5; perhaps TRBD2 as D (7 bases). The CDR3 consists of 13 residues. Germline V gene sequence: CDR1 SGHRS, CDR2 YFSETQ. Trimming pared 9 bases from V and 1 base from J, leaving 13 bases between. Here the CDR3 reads CATRRGPQETQYF. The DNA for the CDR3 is TGCGCCACTAGGCGGGGGCCCCAAGAGACCCAGTACTTC. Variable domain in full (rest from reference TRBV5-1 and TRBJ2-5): KAGVTQTPRYLIKTRGQQVTLSCSPISGHRSVSWYQQTPGQGLQFLFEYFSETQRNKGNFPGRFSGRQFSNSRSEMNVSTLELGDSALYLCATRRGPQETQYFGPGTRLLVL.

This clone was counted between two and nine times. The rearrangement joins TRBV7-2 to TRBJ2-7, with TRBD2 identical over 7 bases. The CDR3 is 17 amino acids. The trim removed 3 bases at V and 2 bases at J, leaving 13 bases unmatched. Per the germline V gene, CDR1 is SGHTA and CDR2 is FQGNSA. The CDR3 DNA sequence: TGTGCCAGCAGCTTTAGACAGAGCGGGATTCCGGCCTACGAGCAGTACTTC. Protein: CASSFRQSGIPAYEQYF.

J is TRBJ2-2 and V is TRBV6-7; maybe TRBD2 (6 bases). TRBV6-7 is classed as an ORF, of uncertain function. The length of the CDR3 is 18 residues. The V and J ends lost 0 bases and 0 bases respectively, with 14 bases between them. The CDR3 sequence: CASSYSIGRTTNTGELFF. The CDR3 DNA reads TGTGCCAGCAGTTACTCGATAGGACGGACTACGAACACCGGGGAGCTGTTTTTT.

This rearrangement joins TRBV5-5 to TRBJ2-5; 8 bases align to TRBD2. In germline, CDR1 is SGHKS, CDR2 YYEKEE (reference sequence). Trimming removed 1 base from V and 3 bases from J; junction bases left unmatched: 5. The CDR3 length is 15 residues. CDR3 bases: TGTGCCAGCAGCTTGTTGCCCGGGGGGGAAGAGACCCAGTACTTC. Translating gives CASSLLPGGEETQYF. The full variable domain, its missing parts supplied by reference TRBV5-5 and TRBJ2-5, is DAGVTQSPTHLIKTRGQQVTLRCSPISGHKSVSWYQQVLGQGPQFIFQYYEKEERGRGNFPDRFSARQFPNYSSELNVNALLLGDSALYLCASSLLPGGEETQYFGPGTRLLVL.

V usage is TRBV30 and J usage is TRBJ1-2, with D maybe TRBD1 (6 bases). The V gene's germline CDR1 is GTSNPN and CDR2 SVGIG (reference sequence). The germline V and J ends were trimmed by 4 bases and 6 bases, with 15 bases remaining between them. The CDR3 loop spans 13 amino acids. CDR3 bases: TGTGCCTGGAAAAGGAACGGGGGGCATGGCTACACCTTC. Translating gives CAWKRNGGHGYTF.

CDR3 bases: TGTGCCAGTAGTATAGTCGGGACAGGGGAGGTCGAGCAGTACTTC. This translates into CASSIVGTGEVEQYF. The chain carries TRBV19 and TRBJ2-7; TRBD1 matches 10 bases. The CDR3 is made up of 15 amino acids. CDR1 is LNHDA and CDR2 is SQIVND in the germline V gene (reference sequence). V gave up 1 base and J gave up 6 bases; unmatched junction bases: 6.

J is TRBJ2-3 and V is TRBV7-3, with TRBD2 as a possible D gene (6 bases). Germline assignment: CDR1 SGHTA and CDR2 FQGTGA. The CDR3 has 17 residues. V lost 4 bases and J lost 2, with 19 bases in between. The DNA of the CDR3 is TGTGCCAGCAGCTATCGGGGTGGATCTAGCGACACAGATACGCAGTATTTT. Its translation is CASSYRGGSSDTDTQYF. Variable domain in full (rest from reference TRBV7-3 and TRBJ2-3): GAGVSQTPSNKVTEKGKYVELRCDPISGHTALYWYRQSLGQGPEFLIYFQGTGAADDSGLPNDRFFAVRPEGSVSTLKIQRTERGDSAVYLCASSYRGGSSDTDTQYFGPGTRLTVL.

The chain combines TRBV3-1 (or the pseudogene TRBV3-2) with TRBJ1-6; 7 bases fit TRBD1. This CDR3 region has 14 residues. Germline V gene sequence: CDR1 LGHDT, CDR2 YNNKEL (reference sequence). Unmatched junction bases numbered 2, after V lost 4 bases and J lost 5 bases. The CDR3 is CASSPGQNNSPLHF. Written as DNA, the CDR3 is TGTGCCAGCAGCCCGGGACAGAATAATTCACCCCTCCACTTT.

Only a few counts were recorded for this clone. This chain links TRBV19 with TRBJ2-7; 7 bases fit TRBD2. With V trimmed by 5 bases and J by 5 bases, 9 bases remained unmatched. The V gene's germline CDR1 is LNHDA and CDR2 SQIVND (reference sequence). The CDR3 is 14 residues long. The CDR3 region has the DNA TGTGCCAGTAGTGTGGGGAGGGATCGTCACGAGCAGTACTTC. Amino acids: CASSVGRDRHEQYF.

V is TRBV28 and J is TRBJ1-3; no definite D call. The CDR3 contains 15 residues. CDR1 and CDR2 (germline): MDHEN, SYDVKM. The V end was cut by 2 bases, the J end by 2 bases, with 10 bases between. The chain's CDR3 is CASSLGSGAGNTIYF. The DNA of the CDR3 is TGTGCCAGCAGTTTAGGCTCAGGTGCTGGAAACACCATATATTTT.

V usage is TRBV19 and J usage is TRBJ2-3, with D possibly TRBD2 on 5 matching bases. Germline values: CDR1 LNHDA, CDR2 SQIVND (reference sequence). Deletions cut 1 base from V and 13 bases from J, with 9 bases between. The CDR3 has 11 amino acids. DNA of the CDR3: TGTGCCAGTAGTATAGTCGGACTCAAGTATTTT. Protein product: CASSIVGLKYF. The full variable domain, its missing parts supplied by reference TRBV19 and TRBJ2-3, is DGGITQSPKYLFRKEGQNVTLSCEQNLNHDAMYWYRQDPGQGLRLIYYSQIVNDFQKGDIAEGYSVSREKKESFPLTVTSAQKNPTAFYLCASSIVGLKYFGPGTRLTVL.

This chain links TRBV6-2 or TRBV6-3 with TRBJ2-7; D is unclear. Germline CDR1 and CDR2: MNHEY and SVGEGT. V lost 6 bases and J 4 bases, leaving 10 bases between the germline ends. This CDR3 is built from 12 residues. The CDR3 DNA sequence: TGTGCCAGCAGCCCTACAAGTTACGAGCAGTACTTC. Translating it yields CASSPTSYEQYF.

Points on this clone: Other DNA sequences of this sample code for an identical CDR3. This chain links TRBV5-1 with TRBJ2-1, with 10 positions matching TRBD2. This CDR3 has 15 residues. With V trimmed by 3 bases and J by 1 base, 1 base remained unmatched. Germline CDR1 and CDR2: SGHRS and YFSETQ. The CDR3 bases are TGCGCCAGCAGCTCAGCGGGAGGGTCCTACAATGAGCAGTTCTTC. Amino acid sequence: CASSSAGGSYNEQFF.

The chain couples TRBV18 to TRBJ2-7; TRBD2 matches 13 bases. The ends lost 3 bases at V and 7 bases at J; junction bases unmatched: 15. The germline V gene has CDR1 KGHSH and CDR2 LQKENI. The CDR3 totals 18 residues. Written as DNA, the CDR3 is TGTGCCAGCTCACCGCGGACTAGCGGGAGTTCGACTGCCAGTGAGCAGTACTTC. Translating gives CASSPRTSGSSTASEQYF.